This T cell receptor beta chain was sequenced for a study of post-analysis software for immune sequencing data. This clonotype occurred a few times. What it recognizes is unknown. V was pared by 3 bases and J by 5 bases, with 10 bases between. The CDR3 length is 12 residues. Germline V gene data show CDR1 as DFQATT and CDR2 as SNEGSKA (reference sequence). Prepared libraries of TCR beta cDNA carried unique molecular identifiers. A single record per CDR3 protein comes from TCRdb applying MiXCR to the PCR reads. There are around 700,000 distinct CDR3 sequences in the sample; roughly three fifths occur only once, and around 11% lies in the top ten. Findings and caveats of the study: Higher frequency in patients than in controls was seen for about five TRBV segments, with TRBV5-6, TRBV5-1 and TRBV20-1 among them. Controls had significantly higher normalized Chao1 diversity than multiple sclerosis patients.

The sequenced sample consisted of blood. This sequence originates from a girl aged 2 to 10 with multiple sclerosis. The chain combines TRBV20-1 with TRBJ1-2, with unresolved D. The CDR3 protein is CSARGLLYGYTF. The CDR3 DNA reads as TGCAGTGCTAGGGGTCTGTTATATGGCTACACCTTC.